The clone carrying this T cell receptor beta chain was counted once. Only in-frame clones appear in the TCRdb table, and some are missing; sequencing was by immunoSEQ multiplex PCR. This sample has 200,000 or so clones; approximately 93% occur once, and the top ten carry approximately 1%. The data are from a study of T cell responses to AZD1222 COVID-19 vaccine. Sequenced here: peripheral blood, sampled 28 days after the second AZD1222 dose. This receptor was identified in an adult who received the AZD1222 COVID-19 vaccine.

In nucleotides, the CDR3 is TGTGCCACCAGCGCCGAATATAGCAATCAGCCCCAGCATTTT. Its translation: CATSAEYSNQPQHF. V usage is TRBV15 and J usage is TRBJ1-5; D unclear. Germline V gene data show CDR1 as LNHNV and CDR2 as YYDKDF (reference sequence). CDR3 length equals 14 residues. V was clipped by 5 bases and J by 0 bases, with 8 bases between them.